These T cell receptor beta chains were read from a single sample in a study of cytomegalovirus exposure and HLA in healthy donors. This table comes from immunoSEQ multiplex PCR, and its TCRdb copy is limited to in-frame clones, with some not included. This repertoire shows about 110,000 clones, about 75% found once; its top ten account for 2.5%. The sample taken for sequencing was PBMCs. The receptors were gathered from a man in his forties or fifties in good health and CMV-seronegative. Each CDR3 is given with its conserved first and last residue. The order of the fields is clone size, J gene, D gene, V gene, CDR3 DNA, CDR3 protein. A D gene is named only where the DNA matches it firmly. Expanded clones are given a class, and other clones once, few, many or no size at all.

size: .
J: TRBJ2-7
D: TRBD1
V: TRBV9
DNA: TGTGCCAGCAGCGTAGAGGCAGGGGGCCCCTACGAGCAGTACTTC
CDR3: CASSVEAGGPYEQYF

size: .
J: TRBJ2-1
D: TRBD2
V: TRBV19
DNA: TGTGCCAGTAGTACCTCCCTGGGCGGGGGTTACAATGAGCAGTTCTTC
CDR3: CASSTSLGGGYNEQFF

size: few
J: TRBJ2-1
D: TRBD1
V: TRBV19
DNA: TGTGCCAGTAGTGTTACAGGGGCAGGGGAGCAGTTCTTC
CDR3: CASSVTGAGEQFF

size: .
J: TRBJ2-7
D: .
V: TRBV7-6
DNA: TGTGCCAGCAGCTTAGCGCTCTGGGGCGGCGAGCAGTACTTC
CDR3: CASSLALWGGEQYF

size: .
J: TRBJ1-1
D: TRBD1
V: TRBV2
DNA: TGTGCCAGCCAGGGCCAGGGGGTTGAAGCTTTCTTT
CDR3: CASQGQGVEAFF

size: .
J: TRBJ2-1
D: .
V: TRBV5-1
DNA: TGCGCCAGCAGCTTGCCTGGGGGCGGCTACAATGAGCAGTTCTTC
CDR3: CASSLPGGGYNEQFF

size: .
J: TRBJ2-5
D: .
V: TRBV29-1
DNA: TGCAGCGTTGAAGACGTGTCAGGGGCAACCCAGTACTTC
CDR3: CSVEDVSGATQYF

size: .
J: TRBJ2-1
D: .
V: TRBV9
DNA: TGTGCCAGCAGCGCCCAGCCGGGTGAGCAGTTCTTC
CDR3: CASSAQPGEQFF

size: few
J: TRBJ1-1
D: TRBD1
V: TRBV29-1
DNA: TGCAGCGTTGTAGGAGGACAGGGGATTATTATGAACACTGAAGCTTTCTTT
CDR3: CSVVGGQGIIMNTEAFF

size: .
J: TRBJ2-3
D: TRBD1
V: TRBV2
DNA: TGTGCCAGCACTCCGCCGGGACAGGGGTCAGATACGCAGTATTTT
CDR3: CASTPPGQGSDTQYF

size: .
J: TRBJ1-1
D: .
V: TRBV19
DNA: TGTGCCAGTAGGGCCGGGAGAAACTCTTTAGCCACTGAAGCTTTCTTT
CDR3: CASRAGRNSLATEAFF

size: .
J: TRBJ1-6
D: .
V: TRBV5-1
DNA: TGCGCCAGCAGCTTGACCGACAGATCCAATTCACCCCTCCACTTT
CDR3: CASSLTDRSNSPLHF

size: .
J: TRBJ1-4
D: .
V: TRBV2
DNA: TGTGCCAGCAGTGAATTTGGCCCAACTAATGAAAAACTGTTTTTT
CDR3: CASSEFGPTNEKLFF

size: .
J: TRBJ2-7
D: .
V: TRBV7-9
DNA: TGTGCCAGCAGCTTCCCTCCAGGGGAGCAGTACTTC
CDR3: CASSFPPGEQYF

size: .
J: TRBJ2-3
D: TRBD2
V: TRBV4-2
DNA: TGTGCCAGCAGCCAAGGGACTAGCGGGGGGGCGGTGGCAGATACGCAGTATTTT
CDR3: CASSQGTSGGAVADTQYF

size: once
J: TRBJ1-1
D: TRBD1
V: TRBV6-6
DNA: TGTGCCAGCAGTTACACGACAGGGGTCATGACTGAAGCTTTCTTT
CDR3: CASSYTTGVMTEAFF

size: .
J: TRBJ2-3
D: .
V: TRBV10-3
DNA: TGTGCCTCCGGGGGAACAGATACGCAGTATTTT
CDR3: CASGGTDTQYF

size: once
J: TRBJ2-2
D: .
V: TRBV11-2
DNA: TGTGCCAGCAGTCCCGTGGGCGGGGCGAACACCGGGGAGCTGTTTTTT
CDR3: CASSPVGGANTGELFF

size: .
J: TRBJ2-5
D: TRBD1
V: TRBV5-1
DNA: TGCGCCAGCAGCTTGGGGGGACAGGGTCTGGAGACCCAGTACTTC
CDR3: CASSLGGQGLETQYF

size: .
J: TRBJ2-2
D: TRBD1
V: TRBV7-2
DNA: TGTGCCAGCAGCTTAGACAGGGGGATGCAGGGGCCAAACACCGGGGAGCTGTTTTTT
CDR3: CASSLDRGMQGPNTGELFF

size: .
J: TRBJ2-5
D: TRBD2
V: TRBV2
DNA: TGTGCCAGCAGTACGACTAGCGGCGCACAAGAGACCCAGTACTTC
CDR3: CASSTTSGAQETQYF

size: .
J: TRBJ2-2
D: .
V: TRBV19
DNA: TGTGCCAGTCGCGGAATCGAGACAGGTTCCGGGGAGCTGTTTTTT
CDR3: CASRGIETGSGELFF

size: .
J: TRBJ2-2
D: TRBD1
V: TRBV19
DNA: TGTGCCAGTAGTGGCTTGACAGGGCGGTCCGGGGAGCTGTTTTTT
CDR3: CASSGLTGRSGELFF

size: .
J: TRBJ2-1
D: TRBD2
V: TRBV5-6
DNA: TGTGCCAGCAGCCGTCGGGGGGGCTCCTACAATGAGCAGTTCTTC
CDR3: CASSRRGGSYNEQFF

size: once
J: TRBJ1-3
D: .
V: TRBV11-2
DNA: TGTGCCAGCAGCTCGAGGGACACCATATATTTT
CDR3: CASSSRDTIYF

size: .
J: TRBJ1-5
D: .
V: TRBV6-1
DNA: TGTGCCAGCACCCGACACCAACAGCCCCAGCATTTT
CDR3: CASTRHQQPQHF

size: .
J: TRBJ2-1
D: TRBD1
V: TRBV28
DNA: TGTGCCAGCAGTTTTTTTCAGTCAGGGGGTAGCTCCTACAATGAGCAGTTCTTC
CDR3: CASSFFQSGGSSYNEQFF

size: .
J: TRBJ2-1
D: TRBD2
V: TRBV10-3
DNA: TGTGCCATCAGCCGGGGGGCAGCGGGAGCCTACAATGAGCAGTTCTTC
CDR3: CAISRGAAGAYNEQFF

size: .
J: TRBJ1-1
D: .
V: TRBV5-1
DNA: TGCGCCAGCAGCTTGTTACAAGGCGGCACTGAAGCTTTCTTT
CDR3: CASSLLQGGTEAFF